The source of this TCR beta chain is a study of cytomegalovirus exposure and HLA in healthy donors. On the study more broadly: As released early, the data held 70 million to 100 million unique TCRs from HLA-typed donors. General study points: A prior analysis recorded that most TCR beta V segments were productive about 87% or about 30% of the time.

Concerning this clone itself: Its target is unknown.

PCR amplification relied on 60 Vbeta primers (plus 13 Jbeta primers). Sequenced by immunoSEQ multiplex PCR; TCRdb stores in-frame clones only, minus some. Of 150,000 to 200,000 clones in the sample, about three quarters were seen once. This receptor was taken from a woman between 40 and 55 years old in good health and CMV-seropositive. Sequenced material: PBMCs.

The CDR3 region is CASSVGLAGTDTQYF. CDR3 nucleotide sequence: TGTGCCAGCAGCGTAGGACTAGCGGGAACAGATACGCAGTATTTT. The chain is built from TRBV9 and TRBJ2-3; the match to TRBD2 covers 11 bases. The CDR3 sequence is 15 residues long. Germline V lookup: CDR1 SGDLS, CDR2 YYNGEE. Trimming removed 0 bases from V and 3 bases from J; junction bases left unmatched: 0.